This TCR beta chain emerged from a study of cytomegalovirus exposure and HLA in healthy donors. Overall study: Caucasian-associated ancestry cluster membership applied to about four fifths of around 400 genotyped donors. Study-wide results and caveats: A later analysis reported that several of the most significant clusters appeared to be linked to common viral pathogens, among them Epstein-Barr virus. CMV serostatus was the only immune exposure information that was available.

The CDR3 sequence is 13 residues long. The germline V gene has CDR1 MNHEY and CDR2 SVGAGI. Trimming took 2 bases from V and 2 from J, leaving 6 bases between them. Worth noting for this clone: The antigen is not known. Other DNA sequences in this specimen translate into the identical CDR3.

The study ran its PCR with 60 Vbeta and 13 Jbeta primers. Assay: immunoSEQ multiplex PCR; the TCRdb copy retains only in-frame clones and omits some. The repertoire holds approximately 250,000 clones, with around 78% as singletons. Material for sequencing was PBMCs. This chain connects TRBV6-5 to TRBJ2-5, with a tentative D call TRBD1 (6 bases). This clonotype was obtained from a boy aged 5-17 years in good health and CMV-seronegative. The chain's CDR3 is CASSYGTQETQYF. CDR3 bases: TGTGCCAGCAGTTACGGGACACAAGAGACCCAGTACTTC.